This T cell receptor beta chain is from a study of neoadjuvant nivolumab and ipilimumab in lung cancer. The CDR3 totals 15 residues. With V trimmed by 2 bases and J by 3 bases, 7 bases remained unmatched. Germline V CDR1 and CDR2: SGHDT, YYEEEE. Using immunoSEQ multiplex PCR, the repertoire was profiled, and TCRdb retains in-frame clones only, with some absent. The sample comprises 30,000 to 35,000 clones, 92% of which are singletons, and 2% to 2.5% rests with the top ten. This sequence joins TRBV5-6 and TRBJ2-5; 7 positions agree with TRBD2. The sequence derives from an adult with non-small cell lung cancer. The material sequenced was peripheral blood, taken after neoadjuvant nivolumab, alone or with ipilimumab, at or shortly before surgery. CDR3 protein: CASSLSRREKETQYF. The DNA of the CDR3 is TGTGCCAGCAGCTTAAGCCGGCGGGAGAAAGAGACCCAGTACTTC. Variable domain in full (rest from reference TRBV5-6 and TRBJ2-5): DAGVTQSPTHLIKTRGQQVTLRCSPKSGHDTVSWYQQALGQGPQFIFQYYEEEERQRGNFPDRFSGHQFPNYSSELNVNALLLGDSALYLCASSLSRREKETQYFGPGTRLLVL.